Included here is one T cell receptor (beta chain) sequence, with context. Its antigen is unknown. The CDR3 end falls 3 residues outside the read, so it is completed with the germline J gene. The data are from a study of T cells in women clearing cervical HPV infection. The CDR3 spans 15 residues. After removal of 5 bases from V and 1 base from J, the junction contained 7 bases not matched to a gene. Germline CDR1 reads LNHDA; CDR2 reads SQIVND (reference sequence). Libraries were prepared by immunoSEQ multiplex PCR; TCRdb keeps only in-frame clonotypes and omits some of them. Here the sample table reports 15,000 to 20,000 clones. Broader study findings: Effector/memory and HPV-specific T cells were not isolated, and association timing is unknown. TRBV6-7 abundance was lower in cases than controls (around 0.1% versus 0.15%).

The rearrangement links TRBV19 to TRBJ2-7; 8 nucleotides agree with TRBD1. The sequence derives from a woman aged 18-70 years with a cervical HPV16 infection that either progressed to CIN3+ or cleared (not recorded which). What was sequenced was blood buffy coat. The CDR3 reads CASSLRDRPSYEQYF. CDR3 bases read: TGTGCCAGTAGTCTCCGGGACAGGCCTTCCTACGAG.